This T cell receptor beta chain is drawn from a study of blood T cell repertoires in COVID-19. Study background: Specimens from acute and convalescent COVID-19 originated in the United States, Italy and Spain. Sources were T cells, B-cell-depleted T cells, or PBMCs; the material itself was cDNA or gDNA.

The CDR3 contains 14 residues. The V gene's germline CDR1 is DFQATT and CDR2 SNEGSKA (reference sequence). V was clipped by 3 bases and J by 6 bases, with 18 bases between them. Clones were read by immunoSEQ multiplex PCR, and TCRdb kept only the in-frame ones, dropping some. The table shows 150,000 to 200,000 clones, with around four fifths occurring only once. Specimen: peripheral blood. The gene calls are TRBV20-1 and TRBJ2-7, with D unclear. This clonotype was obtained from a woman between 65 and 79 years old with COVID-19, enrolled during active disease. DNA for the CDR3: TGCAGTGCTAGTCAACCCTCTGGCCTCCCCGAGCAGTACTTC. Protein sequence: CSASQPSGLPEQYF.